What follows are 18 T cell receptor beta chains derived from one specimen sequenced in a study of blood T cells in healthy people across ages (dated by TCRdb to 2013 to 2016). Library preparation was by 5' RACE. The instrument given in TCRdb is Illumina HiSeq 2500. The second PCR ran for roughly 7 to 11 cycles and used a J-beta primer mix along with a sample-barcoded 5' primer. Clones were called with MiXCR by TCRdb after fastp trimmed the public reads at Q25, and only in-frame beta chains were retained. Entries are consolidated by CDR3 protein sequence, retaining the most common genes and DNA. For this sample there are roughly 1.5 million distinct CDR3 sequences; 40% to 45% appear just once. In total, the top ten clones hold over 3.5% of the sample. Sequencing was done on a sample of blood. The source is a woman aged 18-29 years in good health.

This clonotype came up once. The chain carries TRBV12-3 or TRBV12-4 and TRBJ1-5; D is unresolved. The CDR3 spans 13 residues. V dropped 3 bases and J dropped 9 bases, with 12 bases sitting between them. CDR3 region: CASSFQDPRPQHF. The CDR3 DNA follows: TGTGCCAGCAGTTTCCAGGACCCTCGGCCCCAGCATTTT.

This clonotype has more than one count but fewer than ten. The CDR3 bases are TGTGCCAGCAGCCCCATGAGGGGAGGGGGAACTGAAGCTTTCTTT. This translates into CASSPMRGGGTEAFF. The chain uses TRBV3-1 and TRBJ1-1; tentative D call: TRBD1 (6 bases). CDR1 is LGHDT and CDR2 is YNNKEL in the germline V gene (reference sequence). The CDR3 is 15 residues long. Trimming left V 4 bases short and J 5 bases short, with 17 bases between.

This clonotype was recorded at least ten times. This chain uses TRBV20-1 with TRBJ2-7, with 10 bases lining up with TRBD2. The CDR3 spans 13 residues. Germline values: CDR1 DFQATT, CDR2 SNEGSKA (reference sequence). The CDR3 loop is CSLGLASTYEQYF. The CDR3 DNA reads as TGCAGCTTGGGACTAGCGTCTACCTACGAGCAGTACTTC.

The chain combines TRBV12-3 or TRBV12-4 with TRBJ1-5; D remains unclear. V lost 6 bases to trimming and J lost 3 bases, with 6 bases between them. The CDR3 has 12 amino acids. The DNA of the CDR3 is TGTGCCAGCAGAACCGACAATCAGCCCCAGCATTTT. Translation: CASRTDNQPQHF.

The rearrangement uses TRBV18 and TRBJ2-3; 8 bases align to TRBD2. The V gene end was trimmed by 6 bases and the J gene end by 3 bases; junction bases not matched to a gene: 11. The CDR3 length is 16 residues. Germline CDR1 and CDR2: KGHSH and LQKENI. DNA for the CDR3: TGTGCCAGCTCCGGACGTCCGGGAGGGCCGACAGATACGCAGTATTTT. This encodes CASSGRPGGPTDTQYF.

The rearrangement joins TRBV6-5 to TRBJ1-5, with 7 bases that match TRBD1. The ends lost 5 bases at V and 6 bases at J; junction bases unmatched: 7. Germline values: CDR1 MNHEY, CDR2 SVGAGI. This CDR3 comprises 14 residues. The CDR3 is CASSDSQGGQPQHF. The CDR3 DNA follows: TGTGCCAGCAGTGACAGCCAGGGGGGTCAGCCCCAGCATTTT.

This chain connects TRBV6-5 to TRBJ1-2; TRBD1 might be the D (5 bases). V was trimmed by 2 bases and J by 4 bases, leaving 11 bases between them. This CDR3 spans 14 amino acids. CDR1 is MNHEY, CDR2 SVGAGI, per germline. The CDR3 DNA sequence: TGTGCCAGCAGTTACGGCAGGGAAGCCTATGGCTACACCTTC. Residues: CASSYGREAYGYTF.

The chain joins TRBV20-1 to TRBJ2-5, with D perhaps being TRBD1 or TRBD2 (6 bases each). The end of the DNA is better explained by TRBJ2-7, so the J call may be wrong. CDR1 and CDR2 (germline): DFQATT, SNEGSKA (reference sequence). The CDR3 consists of 15 residues. CDR3 protein: CSAHPGGPISHEQYF. The CDR3 DNA sequence: TGCAGTGCCCACCCTGGGGGGCCTATTAGCCACGAGCAGTACTTC.

The chain uses TRBV7-6 and TRBJ2-2; D is unclear. This CDR3 region has 14 residues. Germline CDR1 is SGHVS and CDR2 is FNYEAQ. The V end was cut by 1 base, the J end by 5 bases, with 8 bases between. The CDR3 protein is CASSLDPYTGELFF. CDR3 sequence (DNA): TGTGCCAGCAGCTTAGATCCGTATACCGGGGAGCTGTTTTTT. Based on the CDR3 plus reference TRBV7-6 and TRBJ2-2, the full variable domain is GAGVSQSPRYKVTKRGQDVALRCDPISGHVSLYWYRQALGQGPEFLTYFNYEAQQDKSGLPNDRFSAERPEGSISTLTIQRTEQRDSAMYRCASSLDPYTGELFFGEGSRLTVL.

This clonotype was counted between two and nine times. V usage is TRBV30 and J usage is TRBJ2-5; a possible D gene is TRBD2 (5 bases). The tail of the sequence fits TRBJ2-7 better, so the J call may be wrong. The CDR3 is 14 amino acids. Per the germline V gene, CDR1 is GTSNPN and CDR2 is SVGIG (reference sequence). The CDR3: CAWSVAGGSHEQYF. The CDR3 DNA reads as TGTGCCTGGAGTGTTGCGGGCGGGTCCCACGAGCAGTACTTC.

The chain joins TRBV29-1 to TRBJ2-1, with TRBD2 identical over 7 bases. CDR1 is SQVTM, CDR2 ANQGSEA, per germline. The CDR3 sequence is 12 residues long. The CDR3 bases are TGCAGGGTGAAAAGCGGGGTGAGGGAGCAGTTCTTC. Translated: CRVKSGVREQFF.

The chain couples TRBV20-1 to TRBJ2-7; 8 nucleotides agree with TRBD2. CDR1 and CDR2 (germline): DFQATT, SNEGSKA (reference sequence). CDR3 length: 15 amino acids. With 4 bases clipped from V and 3 bases from J, the junction kept 11 bases outside the gene matches. The CDR3 spells CSANPGGGLVYEQYF. CDR3 DNA sequence: TGCAGTGCTAACCCCGGGGGGGGCCTTGTCTACGAGCAGTACTTC.

J is TRBJ1-2 and V is TRBV15, with TRBD1 matching 10 bases. Losses at the gene ends were 5 bases for V and 7 bases for J; bases not matched to a gene: 7. The germline CDR1 and CDR2 sequences are LNHNV and YYDKDF (reference sequence). The CDR3 sequence is 14 residues long. As DNA, the CDR3 is TGTGCCACCAGCTACCGGGACAGGGGAATTGGCTACACCTTC. As protein: CATSYRDRGIGYTF.

This clonotype was observed once. The chain combines TRBV11-2 with TRBJ2-5, with D perhaps matching TRBD1 (6 bases). The CDR3 is 14 residues long. Trimming took 5 bases from V and 7 from J, leaving 17 bases between them. In germline, CDR1 is SGHAT, CDR2 FQNNGV. The CDR3 loop is CASSVTGPEGTQYF. In nucleotides, the CDR3 is TGTGCCAGCAGCGTAACAGGGCCTGAAGGGACCCAGTACTTC.

The CDR3: CASSLAGAHQPQHF. In DNA form, the CDR3 reads TGTGCCAGCAGCTTAGCGGGGGCGCATCAGCCCCAGCATTTT. This chain joins TRBV7-2 and TRBJ1-5; tentative D call: TRBD1 (6 bases). V lost 0 bases and J 5 bases, leaving 8 bases between the germline ends. The CDR3 sequence is 14 residues long. The germline CDR1 and CDR2 sequences are SGHTA and FQGNSA.

This clonotype was counted between two and nine times. The chain links TRBV4-1 to TRBJ2-7, with TRBD1 identical over 8 bases. This CDR3 is built from 17 residues. Germline V CDR1 and CDR2: MGHRA, YSYEKL. The J segment lost 0 bases and the V segment lost 1 base, leaving 8 bases of the junction unmatched. For the CDR3, the DNA is TGCGCCAGCAGCCAAGTACTATCAGGACAGGGCTCCTACGAGCAGTACTTC. Translating it yields CASSQVLSGQGSYEQYF.

The chain couples TRBV12-3 or TRBV12-4 to TRBJ2-3; the D is unclear. This CDR3 is 14 amino acids long. Trimming shortened V by 5 bases and J by 2 bases, and 11 bases separated the two germline ends. In DNA, the CDR3 is TGTGCCAGCAGTCCGACGACAAACACAGATACGCAGTATTTT. It translates to CASSPTTNTDTQYF.

This clonotype was recorded once. The rearrangement uses TRBV20-1 and TRBJ1-4; D unclear. CDR3 length: 11 residues. Trimming removed 3 bases from V and 8 bases from J, with 7 bases in between. CDR1 and CDR2 (germline): DFQATT, SNEGSKA (reference sequence). CDR3 in DNA: TGCAGTGCTAGGTTTCGGGAAAAACTGTTTTTT. It specifies CSARFREKLFF.